One and the same sample provided the 15 T cell receptor beta chains below, sequenced in a study of technical replicates of blood from four donors. Assay: immunoSEQ multiplex PCR; the TCRdb copy retains only in-frame clones and omits some. The sample contains fewer than 85,000 clones, roughly 94% of which appear only once. The sample consisted of T cells isolated from PBMCs. Receptors originate from a human donor in good health.

In its sample, this clone was seen once. V and J are TRBV28 and TRBJ2-7; 9 bases line up with TRBD1. V was pared by 6 bases and J by 5 bases, with 11 bases of the junction left unmatched. This CDR3 spans 15 amino acids. The germline V gene encodes CDR1 MDHEN and CDR2 SYDVKM. The CDR3 protein is CASREAGTGFNEQYF. The CDR3 region has the DNA TGTGCCAGCAGGGAAGCCGGGACAGGGTTCAACGAGCAGTACTTC.

This clone was observed a single time. The rearrangement joins TRBV2 to TRBJ2-4, with a tentative D call TRBD1 (5 bases). The V and J ends lost 3 bases and 8 bases respectively, with 14 bases between them. This CDR3 is built from 14 residues. In germline, CDR1 is SNHLY, CDR2 FYNNEI. CDR3: CASSDDSPGDIQYF. CDR3 nucleotides: TGTGCCAGCAGTGATGACAGTCCTGGGGACATTCAGTACTTC.

The CDR3, as DNA: TGTGCCAGCAGGATAGGCGCCATCACAGGGGCCTACGAGCAGTACTTC. It encodes CASRIGAITGAYEQYF. This chain links TRBV28 with TRBJ2-7; 7 bases match TRBD1. The germline V gene has CDR1 MDHEN and CDR2 SYDVKM. J lost 2 bases, V lost 6 bases, and 13 bases had no gene match. CDR3 length: 16 residues.

V gene TRBV4-2 combines with J gene TRBJ2-3; 13 bases match TRBD2. Germline CDR1 is LGHNA and CDR2 is YNFKEQ. V trimming: 1 base; J trimming: 4 bases; junction bases outside the gene matches: 8. There are 18 residues in the CDR3. DNA for the CDR3: TGTGCCAGCAGCCAAGGCCTTTGGACTAGCGGGGGCGCAGATACGCAGTATTTT. The encoded protein is CASSQGLWTSGGADTQYF.

The chain uses TRBV6-5 and TRBJ1-3; maybe TRBD1 (5 bases). The CDR3 is made up of 15 amino acids. Germline V gene sequence: CDR1 MNHEY, CDR2 SVGAGI. V lost 4 bases to trimming and J lost 5 bases, with 15 bases between them. The CDR3 nucleotides are TGTGCCAGCAGTTCCGACAGACAACCTCGAAACACCATATATTTT. Amino acids: CASSSDRQPRNTIYF.

The chain recombines TRBV5-4 with TRBJ2-3, with 8 bases fitting TRBD2. Germline CDR1 and CDR2: SGHNT and YYREEE (reference sequence). The CDR3 contains 17 residues. Trimming cost V 4 bases and J 5 bases; bases outside gene matches: 15. In DNA form, the CDR3 reads TGTGCCAGCAGCCCATATAAGGGGCGGGGGGACGGAGATACGCAGTATTTT. It codes for CASSPYKGRGDGDTQYF. The variable domain in full, completed from reference TRBV5-4 and TRBJ2-3, reads ETGVTQSPTHLIKTRGQQVTLRCSSQSGHNTVSWYQQALGQGPQFIFQYYREEENGRGNFPPRFSGLQFPNYSSELNVNALELDDSALYLCASSPYKGRGDGDTQYFGPGTRLTVL.

The chain uses TRBV5-1 and TRBJ2-3, with TRBD1 as a possible D gene (6 bases). V was clipped by 0 bases and J by 5 bases, with 19 bases between them. Germline V CDR1 and CDR2: SGHRS, YFSETQ. The CDR3 has 17 residues. The CDR3: CASSLDLGTPAGDTQYF. CDR3 bases: TGCGCCAGCAGCTTGGATCTGGGGACACCCGCGGGAGATACGCAGTATTTT.

As for this clone: At one of its ends the junction is not consistent with the germline gene, which may arise from a read error. The rearrangement joins TRBV7-7 to TRBJ1-1, with unresolved D. This CDR3 is 14 amino acids long. Germline-derived CDR1 and CDR2 are SSHAT and FNYEAQ (reference sequence). For the CDR3, the DNA is TGTGCTAGCAGCCCCGTCTCACAGAGCACTGAAGCTTTCTTT. It encodes CASSPVSQSTEAFF.

In nucleotides, the CDR3 is TGTGCCAGCAGCTTAGCCGGGACAGGGGGTAATACTGGGTACTTC. This sequence encodes CASSLAGTGGNTGYF. The chain has TRBV7-9 and TRBJ2-7, with 11 bases matching TRBD1. This CDR3 is built from 15 residues. The germline CDR1 and CDR2 sequences are SEHNR and FQNEAQ (reference sequence). Unmatched junction bases numbered 10, after V lost 0 bases and J lost 12 bases.

This clone was counted once. The V and J genes are TRBV5-5 and TRBJ1-5; D gene uncertain. CDR1 and CDR2 from the germline V gene are SGHKS and YYEKEE (reference sequence). The CDR3 covers 15 residues. Trimming removed 5 bases at V and 6 bases at J, with 18 bases between. The CDR3 DNA reads TGTGCCAGCAGTAGTCAGAGGAACGAGAGTCAGCCCCAGCATTTT. Its translation: CASSSQRNESQPQHF.

The gene calls are TRBV19 and TRBJ2-1; a possible D gene is TRBD2 (6 bases). Germline V lookup: CDR1 LNHDA, CDR2 SQIVND (reference sequence). The CDR3 is 15 amino acids. The V and J ends lost 9 bases and 5 bases respectively, with 20 bases between them. The DNA for the CDR3 is TGTGCCAGCCGTCGTTGGGGGGTTTCTAACAATGAGCAGTTCTTC. It is translated as CASRRWGVSNNEQFF.

This clone has just one count. V usage is TRBV7-8 and J usage is TRBJ2-7, with D possibly matching TRBD2 (6 bases). The CDR3 covers 14 residues. CDR1 and CDR2 (germline): SGHVS, FQNEAQ. Trimming cost V 5 bases and J 5 bases, with 16 bases left between them. The CDR3 sequence is CASSPQLAGNEQYF. In DNA form, the CDR3 reads TGTGCCAGCAGCCCCCAACTCGCGGGGAACGAGCAGTACTTC.

The CDR3 bases are TGTGCCAGCAGCTATTCTGGTCAGAACTATAATACGCAGTATTTT. Translation gives CASSYSGQNYNTQYF. The chain employs TRBV5-4 and TRBJ2-3, with unresolved D. The V gene lost 3 bases and the J gene lost 7 bases, with 18 bases spanning the gap. This CDR3 is 15 amino acids long. Germline assignment: CDR1 SGHNT and CDR2 YYREEE (reference sequence).

This chain links TRBV7-9 with TRBJ1-2; D perhaps matches TRBD1 (5 bases). This CDR3 spans 12 amino acids. Germline loops: CDR1 SEHNR, CDR2 FQNEAQ (reference sequence). Trimming left V 4 bases short and J 2 bases short, with 5 bases between. The CDR3 DNA is TGTGCCAGCAGCTCAGGGAACTATGGCTACACCTTC. It encodes CASSSGNYGYTF.

This clone came up once. The chain combines TRBV28 with TRBJ2-7; 7 bases are shared with TRBD2. Per germline, CDR1 MDHEN and CDR2 SYDVKM. Unmatched junction bases numbered 7, after V lost 3 bases and J lost 5 bases. The CDR3 is made up of 14 amino acids. The CDR3 sequence is CASSFGRGRNEQYF. CDR3 nucleotide sequence: TGTGCCAGCAGTTTTGGGCGGGGGAGGAACGAGCAGTACTTC.